Described below is a single T cell receptor (beta chain) sequence and its context. Its antigen is as yet unknown. The data belong to a study of cytomegalovirus exposure and HLA in healthy donors. General study findings and limits: One later analysis, an examination of the approximately 120 validation repertoires, found that first-cohort TCR clusters tended to co-occur in them. Investigators reported 150 to 200 TCR beta chains as tied to cytomegalovirus. Researchers reported that three CMV-associated chains were confirmed in vitro as CMV antigen-specific.

CDR3 size: 16 residues. Germline CDR1 reads GTSNPN; CDR2 reads SVGIG (reference sequence). V was pared by 2 bases and J by 3 bases, with 17 bases between. The protocol was immunoSEQ multiplex PCR, while the TCRdb copy is restricted to in-frame clones and leaves out a portion. The sample holds over 150,000 clones, about 86% seen once. This sequence originates from a human donor in good health. Sequences were obtained from PBMCs. The chain employs TRBV30 and TRBJ2-1, with D perhaps matching TRBD1 (6 bases). CDR3 loop: CAWSHKGRGDYNEQFF. CDR3 DNA: TGTGCCTGGAGTCATAAAGGCAGGGGTGACTACAATGAGCAGTTCTTC.